These T cell receptor beta chains were read from a single sample in a study of response to subunit inactivated influenza vaccine. TCRdb fed the RT-PCR reads into MiXCR, producing one record per CDR3 protein. The profile shows over 650,000 distinct CDR3 sequences, under 20% of them singletons. Here the sequenced sample was PBMCs from blood, taken 4 to 6 days after vaccination. Source of these receptors: a man aged 45-65 years who received an inactivated influenza vaccine. Both conserved end residues are part of each CDR3. The order of the fields is clone size, J gene, D gene, V gene, CDR3 protein, CDR3 DNA. The D gene is left open where the match is weak. Clone size is shown for a subset of rows, as once, few, many or a class of expanded clone.

size: many; J: TRBJ2-1; D: TRBD2; V: TRBV5-1; CDR3: CASSLAAGGLGEQFF; DNA: TGCGCCAGCAGCTTGGCAGCGGGGGGGCTTGGTGAGCAGTTCTTC
size: many; J: TRBJ1-2; D: -; V: TRBV12-3/TRBV12-4; CDR3: CASSLSVESSGYTF; DNA: TGTGCCAGCAGTTTGTCTGTCGAGTCAAGTGGCTACACCTTC
size: -; J: TRBJ2-7; D: -; V: TRBV5-5; CDR3: CASSLLGFSEQYF; DNA: TGTGCCAGCAGCTTGCTGGGGTTTAGCGAGCAGTACTTC
size: many; J: TRBJ1-1; D: -; V: TRBV18; CDR3: CASSPQGAEAFF; DNA: TGTGCCAGCTCACCACAGGGGGCTGAAGCTTTCTTT
size: few; J: TRBJ2-3; D: TRBD1; V: TRBV24-1; CDR3: CATSDYGQGEDTQYF; DNA: TGTGCCACCAGTGACTATGGACAGGGTGAAGATACGCAGTATTTT
size: few; J: TRBJ2-3; D: TRBD2; V: TRBV5-1; CDR3: CASSFVPAGGTDTQYF; DNA: TGCGCCAGCAGCTTTGTTCCAGCGGGAGGGACAGATACGCAGTATTTT
size: many; J: TRBJ2-7; D: -; V: TRBV7-6; CDR3: CASSLETGTVAYEQYF; DNA: TGTGCCAGCAGCTTGGAAACCGGGACGGTCGCCTACGAGCAGTACTTC
size: -; J: TRBJ1-6; D: -; V: TRBV28; CDR3: CASSIPRNSPLHF; DNA: TGTGCCAGCAGTATCCCCAGAAATTCACCCCTCCACTTT
size: few; J: TRBJ2-5; D: TRBD2; V: TRBV20-1; CDR3: CSVQPLAGDETQYF; DNA: TGCAGTGTCCAACCCCTAGCGGGAGATGAGACCCAGTACTTC
size: few; J: TRBJ2-2; D: -; V: TRBV4-2; CDR3: CASSQEVRRPNTGELFF; DNA: TGTGCCAGCAGCCAAGAAGTACGACGACCGAACACCGGGGAGCTGTTTTTT